The 10 T cell receptor beta chains in this list originate from one sample, sequenced in a study of T cells in Graves' hyperthyroidism and ophthalmopathy. TCR beta CDR3 regions were amplified from RNA. With the HTBI primer set, the TCR CDR3 went through a first round of RT-PCR. Using its own MiXCR run on the multiplex PCR reads, TCRdb lists one record per CDR3 protein. The profile covers 370,000 or so distinct CDR3 sequences, with roughly 25% appearing a single time and more than 60% taken by the ten largest. Sequencing input: blood. These receptors were taken from a man aged 50 or older with Graves' hyperthyroidism.

This clonotype occurred a few times. In nucleotides, the CDR3 is TGTGCCAGCAGCAACCGCCCAGGACAGGGGACCCTACGAGATACGCAGTATTTT. Amino acids: CASSNRPGQGTLRDTQYF. V is TRBV7-8 and J is TRBJ2-3, with 9 bases identical to TRBD1. This CDR3 is built from 18 residues. Germline CDR1 and CDR2: SGHVS and FQNEAQ. Unmatched junction bases numbered 17, after V lost 5 bases and J lost 5 bases.

The gene calls are TRBV15 and TRBJ2-7; D gene unclear. There are 14 residues in the CDR3. V shed 0 bases and J shed 3 bases, with 9 bases lying between them. Germline CDR1 is LNHNV and CDR2 is YYDKDF (reference sequence). CDR3 coding DNA: TGTGCCACCAGCAGAGACCTGGGGATCTACGAGCAGTACTTC. Its translation is CATSRDLGIYEQYF.

This clonotype has only a few counts. V is TRBV6-1 and J is TRBJ1-2; D gene uncertain. V lost 1 base, J lost 0 bases, and 6 bases lay in between. CDR1 is MNHNS, CDR2 SASEGT, per germline. This CDR3 comprises 14 residues. CDR3 in amino acids: CASSEVDTNYGYTF. The CDR3 nucleotides read TGTGCCAGCAGTGAAGTAGATACTAACTATGGCTACACCTTC.

The sample holds many counts of this clonotype. The chain employs TRBV12-3 or TRBV12-4 and TRBJ1-1; D possibly corresponds to TRBD1 (5 bases). Between the trimmed V and J ends, which lost 7 bases and 0 bases, there was a span of 12 bases. The CDR3 is 14 residues long. The CDR3 sequence is CASKMDTVNTEAFF. CDR3 DNA sequence: TGTGCCAGCAAAATGGACACGGTGAACACTGAAGCTTTCTTT.

This clonotype was counted a few times. V and J are TRBV29-1 and TRBJ2-7, with unresolved D. CDR3 length equals 12 residues. V lost 1 base to trimming and J lost 2 bases, with 6 bases between them. Germline V gene lookup returns CDR1 SQVTM and CDR2 ANQGSEA. The CDR3: CSVEGEPYEQYF. The CDR3 region has the DNA TGCAGCGTTGAAGGGGAACCCTACGAGCAGTACTTC.

This clonotype was observed at least ten times. The chain carries TRBV7-3 and TRBJ2-3, with D possibly matching TRBD2 (6 bases). The CDR3 covers 17 residues. Germline CDR1 reads SGHTA; CDR2 reads FQGTGA. The germline V and J ends were trimmed by 5 bases and 2 bases, with 20 bases remaining between them. The CDR3 protein is CASSPSGGLAFTDTQYF. CDR3 DNA sequence: TGTGCCAGCAGCCCCTCCGGAGGGCTAGCGTTCACAGATACGCAGTATTTT.

The V call is TRBV3-1, the J call TRBJ1-4; TRBD1 aligns across 7 bases. The CDR3 extends over 15 amino acids. Per the germline V gene, CDR1 is LGHDT and CDR2 is YNNKEL (reference sequence). J gave up 7 bases and V 4 bases, and 9 bases lay outside the gene matches. The CDR3 bases are TGTGCCAGCAGCCCCCGAACAGGGGCACCTGAAAAACTGTTTTTT. As protein: CASSPRTGAPEKLFF. The full variable domain, completed using reference TRBV3-1 and TRBJ1-4, is DTAVSQTPKYLVTQMGNDKSIKCEQNLGHDTMYWYKQDSKKFLKIMFSYNNKELIINETVPNRFSPKSPDKAHLNLHINSLELGDSAVYFCASSPRTGAPEKLFFGSGTQLSVL.

The rearrangement links TRBV20-1 to TRBJ2-1, with 8 bases fitting TRBD2. The length of the CDR3 is 11 residues. The V and J ends lost 6 bases and 11 bases, in that order; junction bases with no gene match: 6. Germline V CDR1 and CDR2: DFQATT, SNEGSKA (reference sequence). As DNA, the CDR3 is TGCAGTGCCGACATAGCGGGACAGCAGTTCTTC. Translation gives CSADIAGQQFF.

The genes are TRBV12-3 or TRBV12-4 and TRBJ2-5, with D possibly called TRBD1 or TRBD2 (6 bases each). The CDR3 runs 15 residues. Trimming removed 8 bases at V and 1 base at J, with 17 bases between. CDR3 nucleotides: TGTGCCAGCTCACCACGAGGGGGAGGCCAAGAGACCCAGTACTTC. It is translated as CASSPRGGGQETQYF.

V is TRBV4-1 and J is TRBJ2-1; 7 bases are a match to TRBD2. The germline CDR1 and CDR2 sequences are MGHRA and YSYEKL. This CDR3 has 15 residues. Trimming took 2 bases from V and 7 from J; bases not matched to a gene: 8. The CDR3 reads CASSQLAGVPNEQFF. The CDR3 DNA reads TGCGCCAGCAGCCAACTTGCGGGAGTTCCGAATGAGCAGTTCTTC.